This TCR beta chain appears in the sequencing data of a study of shared clonotypes between healthy human individuals. Overall study: CD4 naive cells filled three plates per donor, CD4 memory three, CD8 naive two and CD8 memory one. Regarding the study as a whole: Relative to memory subsets, naive subsets generally showed larger estimated richness. Sharing across four donors was highest in naive CD4 (around 5%) and lowest in memory CD8 (roughly 0.4%).

On this clone itself: Antigen: not known.

Per germline, CDR1 MGHRA and CDR2 YSYEKL. V dropped 3 bases and J dropped 4; count of bases not matched to a gene: 5. The CDR3 has 16 residues. The authors ran the assay at deep level. Profiled with immunoSEQ multiplex PCR; TCRdb holds only in-frame clones, not every one. Among 2.3 million or so clones listed, approximately 93% were seen once. The sample was naive CD4+ T cells from PBMCs. Indicated subset: CD45RA+ positively selected. This TCR derives from a man aged 18 to 30 in good health. Some clones in this sample may be carry-over from other donors' samples. V gene TRBV4-1 combines with J gene TRBJ2-5; 13 bases map to TRBD2. Written as DNA, the CDR3 is TGCGCCAGCAGCCATCTTGGACTAGCGGGAGTAGAGACCCAGTACTTC. Its translation: CASSHLGLAGVETQYF.